This T cell receptor (beta chain) is drawn from a study of T-cell reconstitution after alpha-beta-depleted transplantation in children. During its preparation, the TCRbeta library received unique molecular identifiers. MiXCR, run by TCRdb on the PCR reads, gives a single entry per CDR3 protein. The sample includes about 360,000 distinct CDR3 sequences, 10% to 15% of them seen just once. The CDR3 extends over 17 amino acids. Germline-derived CDR1 and CDR2 are SGHAT and FQDESV (reference sequence). The germline V and J ends were trimmed by 2 bases and 0 bases, with 16 bases remaining between them. This chain uses TRBV11-1 with TRBJ1-1; D may be TRBD1 (5 bases). Sequenced material: PBMCs, taken from the stem cell graft. This TCR was recovered from a human donor who donated a stem cell graft to a child with Fanconi anemia. The CDR3 loop is CASSLLWQGNMNTEAFF. CDR3 DNA: TGTGCCAGCAGCTTACTGTGGCAGGGAAACATGAACACTGAAGCTTTCTTT.